The sequence of this T cell receptor (beta chain) was determined in a study of shared clonotypes between healthy human individuals. Study summary: The donors, two women and a few men, were aged 18 to 49.

Into CD45RA+ naive and CD45RA-negative memory subsets, the CD4+ cells were split. As regards this clone: Other DNA sequences in this sample translate to the same CDR3.

The genomic DNA of each subset was split evenly across several immunoSEQ plates. Profiled with immunoSEQ multiplex PCR; TCRdb holds only in-frame clones, not every one. The sample lists more than 1.2 million clones, 98% occurring once. Germline CDR1 reads SGHNT; CDR2 reads YYREEE (reference sequence). V dropped 4 bases and J dropped 2 bases, with 4 bases sitting between them. This CDR3 is 13 amino acids long. The V gene is TRBV5-4, the J gene TRBJ2-6; no firm D call. Sequencing was performed on naive CD4+ T cells sorted from blood. Noted subset: CD45RA+ positively selected. This clonotype was obtained from a young man in good health. The CDR3 DNA reads as TGTGCCAGCAGCCCCCCTGGGGCCAACGTCCTGACTTTC. Amino acid sequence: CASSPPGANVLTF.